The entry below describes one T cell receptor (beta chain). Authors' methods: Amplification with reference gene primers provided the estimates of nucleated cell counts. Profiling relied on immunoSEQ multiplex PCR, and the TCRdb table lists in-frame clones only, not all of them. V, J and clone size derive from that table, while D and trimming were established from the DNA sequence. The data show approximately 99,000 clones, more than 65% seen once. The sample belongs to a study of blood T cell repertoires in COVID-19. Background on the study: The study drew acute and convalescent COVID-19 samples from the United States, Italy and Spain. T cells, B-cell-depleted T cells, or PBMCs supplied cDNA or gDNA.

This clonotype was obtained from a woman older than 75 with active or convalescent COVID-19. Source material: peripheral blood.

The CDR3 nucleotides are TGTGCCAGCGCAGGGGGCTTGGGCATTCAGTACTTC. It yields the protein CASAGGLGIQYF. V usage is TRBV9 and J usage is TRBJ2-4; 8 positions agree with TRBD1. Trimming took 7 bases from V and 9 from J; bases not matched to a gene: 6. The germline V gene encodes CDR1 SGDLS and CDR2 YYNGEE. This CDR3 has 12 residues.